This TCR beta chain was sequenced in a study of PD-1 blockade in classical Hodgkin lymphoma. Overall study results and limits: No one has yet defined what causes the repertoire differences, which may be disease activity or prior therapy. Relapsed/refractory patients reportedly had lower baseline diversity than newly diagnosed patients. TCR diversity rose significantly by C4D1 in CD4+ but not CD8+ cells.

As for this clone: Its cognate antigen is unknown.

Germline loops: CDR1 SGHVS, CDR2 FQNEAQ. The CDR3 contains 17 residues. Trimming removed 3 bases from V and 0 bases from J; junction bases left unmatched: 5. Here immunoSEQ multiplex PCR was the method, and the copy in TCRdb shows in-frame clones only, minus some. This sample carries 10,000 to 15,000 clones, around 80% of them seen once, and the ten largest clones take nearly 25%. All patients experienced relapse after autologous stem cell transplantation, and brentuximab vedotin exposure was variable. The sample in question was peripheral blood mononuclear cells (PBMCs), obtained at baseline. This receptor was taken from a human donor with classical Hodgkin lymphoma. The chain uses TRBV7-8 and TRBJ2-1; 10 bases match TRBD1. In DNA, the CDR3 is TGTGCCAGCAGCTTTGGACAGGGGGACGGCTCCTACAATGAGCAGTTCTTC. Amino acid sequence: CASSFGQGDGSYNEQFF.